The 28 T cell receptor beta chains in this list originate from one sample, sequenced in a study of CD8 T cells in ankylosing spondylitis. TCRdb itself ran the 5' RACE reads through MiXCR, one entry per CDR3 protein. The sample records hundreds of thousands of distinct CDR3 sequences, over 30% being singletons. The specimen sequenced was blood, either unsorted or a sorted T cell fraction (not recorded which). These receptors were taken from a male donor with ankylosing spondylitis or in good health (not recorded which).

The chain employs TRBV6-1 and TRBJ2-5; weak D call: TRBD1 (6 bases). The CDR3 contains 14 residues. CDR1 MNHNS and CDR2 SASEGT come from the germline V gene. The V gene lost 9 bases and the J gene lost 0 bases, with 14 bases spanning the gap. The CDR3: CARPTTGNQETQYF. The CDR3 DNA is TGTGCCAGACCTACCACAGGGAACCAAGAGACCCAGTACTTC.

The chain links TRBV7-9 to TRBJ2-1; maybe TRBD1 (6 bases). V gave up 2 bases and J gave up 2 bases, with 16 bases separating them. CDR3 size: 17 residues. CDR1 SEHNR and CDR2 FQNEAQ come from the germline V gene (reference sequence). The CDR3 spells CASSLQSYREPYNEQFF. CDR3 DNA: TGTGCCAGCAGCTTACAATCCTACAGGGAGCCCTACAATGAGCAGTTCTTC.

The genes are TRBV5-1 and TRBJ2-3; D may be TRBD2 (6 bases). Germline V CDR1 and CDR2: SGHRS, YFSETQ. The V gene lost 3 bases and the J gene lost 6 bases, with 23 bases spanning the gap. The CDR3 length is 17 residues. The CDR3 loop is CASSSPQSSARADTQYF. CDR3 DNA sequence: TGCGCCAGCAGCTCGCCACAATCTAGCGCCAGGGCGGATACGCAGTATTTT.

This clonotype was seen only a few times. V gene TRBV7-9 combines with J gene TRBJ2-5; 12 bases match TRBD2. J was trimmed by 7 bases and V by 4 bases; bases with no gene match: 4. The CDR3 has 14 residues. Germline-derived CDR1 and CDR2 are SEHNR and FQNEAQ (reference sequence). The CDR3 coding sequence is TGTGCCAGCAGCTACGCTAGCGGGGGGGCGACCCAGTACTTC. Encoded protein: CASSYASGGATQYF.

V gene TRBV5-1 combines with J gene TRBJ2-3; D remains unclear. This CDR3 has 18 amino acids. The germline CDR1 and CDR2 sequences are SGHRS and YFSETQ. V lost 0 bases, J lost 1 base, and 18 bases lay in between. CDR3 region: CASSLAGQGRSGTDTQYF. The CDR3 DNA follows: TGCGCCAGCAGCTTGGCCGGGCAAGGGCGGAGTGGCACAGATACGCAGTATTTT.

The chain recombines TRBV12-3 or TRBV12-4 with TRBJ2-1; weak D call: TRBD2 (5 bases). Trimming stripped 3 bases from V and 7 bases from J, with 19 bases between. CDR3 length: 16 residues. CDR3 bases: TGTGCCAGCAGTTTGTCCACGGGGAAGGTAGCGAATGAGCAGTTCTTC. Translation gives CASSLSTGKVANEQFF.

This clonotype was observed many times. The chain is built from TRBV20-1 and TRBJ2-5; the D is unclear. With 0 bases removed from V and 6 bases from J, the gap between germline ends came to 14 bases. The germline gives CDR1 DFQATT, CDR2 SNEGSKA (reference sequence). The CDR3 runs 14 residues. CDR3 protein: CSARDPLVEQTQYF. The CDR3 DNA is TGCAGTGCTAGAGATCCGCTAGTGGAGCAGACCCAGTACTTC.

V is TRBV10-3 and J is TRBJ2-7; D perhaps matches TRBD1 (6 bases). CDR1 is ENHRY, CDR2 SYGVKD, per germline. The CDR3 has 13 residues. Trimming pared 5 bases from V and 4 bases from J, leaving 12 bases between. Here the CDR3 reads CAISTGLQYEQYF. CDR3 sequence (DNA): TGTGCCATCAGTACAGGGTTACAGTACGAGCAGTACTTC.

The V gene is TRBV12-3 or TRBV12-4, the J gene TRBJ1-4; D remains unclear. V gave up 0 bases and J gave up 0 bases, with 5 bases separating them. This CDR3 has 15 amino acids. CDR3 amino acids: CASSLATATNEKLFF. The DNA of the CDR3 is TGTGCCAGCAGTTTAGCAACGGCAACTAATGAAAAACTGTTTTTT.

The V gene is TRBV15, the J gene TRBJ2-3; D is perhaps TRBD1 or TRBD2 (6 bases each). V gave up 1 base and J gave up 0 bases, with 17 bases separating them. Germline CDR1 and CDR2: LNHNV and YYDKDF (reference sequence). This CDR3 region has 18 residues. The CDR3 bases are TGTGCCACCAGCAGAGGGTGGGCAGGGGAGGATAGCACAGATACGCAGTATTTT. Protein sequence: CATSRGWAGEDSTDTQYF.

CDR3 bases: TGTGCCAGCAGTTACTCGTTAGGGGATACGCAGTATTTT. It yields the protein CASSYSLGDTQYF. This chain joins TRBV6-5 and TRBJ2-3; D is uncertain. V lost 0 bases and J lost 6, with 7 bases in between. Germline assignment: CDR1 MNHEY and CDR2 SVGAGI. There are 13 residues in the CDR3.

The J gene is TRBJ2-2, the V gene TRBV28; either TRBD1 or TRBD2 may supply D (5 bases each). The length of the CDR3 is 15 residues. Trimming stripped 8 bases from V and 0 bases from J, with 13 bases between. The germline V gene has CDR1 MDHEN and CDR2 SYDVKM. The CDR3 DNA follows: TGTGCCAGCGGGAGACAGACCGCGAACACCGGGGAGCTGTTTTTT. This gives the protein CASGRQTANTGELFF.

This clonotype was seen a few times. The chain employs TRBV27 and TRBJ1-1; D not certain. The germline gives CDR1 MNHEY, CDR2 SMNVEV (reference sequence). This CDR3 is built from 14 residues. Trimming stripped 5 bases from V and 5 bases from J, with 15 bases between. CDR3 amino acids: CASSPGGKRTEAFF. DNA for the CDR3: TGTGCCAGCAGTCCGGGCGGGAAGAGGACTGAAGCTTTCTTT.

This clonotype was recorded a few times. The chain joins TRBV6-5 to TRBJ2-5; D remains unclear. CDR3 length: 16 residues. V was pared by 0 bases and J by 1 base, with 12 bases between. CDR1 and CDR2 from the germline V gene are MNHEY and SVGAGI. The CDR3 DNA reads TGTGCCAGCAGTTACTCCTTGGCTATCCGCCAAGAGACCCAGTACTTC. Amino acids: CASSYSLAIRQETQYF.

This clonotype was counted only a few times. V gene TRBV5-4 combines with J gene TRBJ1-4, with TRBD1 matching over 10 bases. The CDR3 spans 13 residues. Germline lookup yields CDR1 SGHNT and CDR2 YYREEE (reference sequence). V lost 4 bases and J lost 8; bases outside the gene matches: 2. CDR3 bases: TGTGCCAGCAGCACGGGACAGGGGGAAAAACTGTTTTTT. Encoded protein: CASSTGQGEKLFF.

There are a few counts of this clonotype. This chain uses TRBV6-5 with TRBJ2-5; D ambiguous. The V end was cut by 4 bases, the J end by 3 bases, with 9 bases between. Germline CDR1 MNHEY, CDR2 SVGAGI. The CDR3 is made up of 13 amino acids. The CDR3, as DNA: TGTGCCAGCAGTTTATGGCATGAAGAGACCCAGTACTTC. As protein: CASSLWHEETQYF.

V and J are TRBV11-2 and TRBJ2-1; 13 positions match TRBD2. V shed 5 bases, J shed 4 bases, and the junction held 5 bases outside the gene matches. Germline V CDR1 and CDR2: SGHAT, FQNNGV. The CDR3 spans 16 residues. The CDR3 protein is CASSRQTSGGYNEQFF. The CDR3 nucleotides are TGTGCCAGCAGCCGTCAGACTAGCGGGGGGTACAATGAGCAGTTCTTC.

This chain links TRBV6-1 with TRBJ2-7; perhaps TRBD1 as D (6 bases). Germline loops: CDR1 MNHNS, CDR2 SASEGT. V was trimmed by 6 bases and J by 7 bases, leaving 16 bases between them. The CDR3 loop spans 13 amino acids. CDR3 nucleotide sequence: TGTGCCAGCAGGGCCGGGACACTGCTGGAGCAGTACTTC. This encodes CASRAGTLLEQYF.

This sequence joins TRBV20-1 and TRBJ2-7; D not resolved. The germline V gene has CDR1 DFQATT and CDR2 SNEGSKA (reference sequence). Trimming pared 2 bases from V and 3 bases from J, leaving 11 bases between. The CDR3 covers 13 residues. The CDR3: CSARPWANYEQYF. DNA for the CDR3: TGCAGTGCTAGACCATGGGCCAACTACGAGCAGTACTTC.

This clonotype was detected a few times. The V and J genes are TRBV10-2 and TRBJ2-7, with 8 nucleotides matching TRBD1. CDR3 length: 14 amino acids. Germline assignment: CDR1 WSHSY and CDR2 SAAADI. V gave up 6 bases and J gave up 5 bases; unmatched junction bases: 9. DNA for the CDR3: TGCGCCAGCAGCAGGACAGGGTTGGCGGACGAGCAGTACTTC. Translated, it gives CASSRTGLADEQYF.

This chain links TRBV12-3 or TRBV12-4 with TRBJ2-1; D possibly corresponds to TRBD1 (6 bases). V was cut by 5 bases and J by 0 bases, with 17 bases left in between. This CDR3 has 17 amino acids. The CDR3 nucleotides read TGTGCCAGCAGTCCCGACCAGGACAGCCGCTCCTACAATGAGCAGTTCTTC. Translating gives CASSPDQDSRSYNEQFF.

This clonotype was recorded a few times. The chain couples TRBV27 to TRBJ2-1, with no clear D. Germline CDR1 is MNHEY and CDR2 is SMNVEV (reference sequence). CDR3 size: 12 residues. Trimming stripped 0 bases from V and 8 bases from J, with 5 bases between. The CDR3 region has the DNA TGTGCCAGCAGTTTATCATTGGATGAGCAGTTCTTC. It codes for CASSLSLDEQFF.

The chain recombines TRBV6-1 with TRBJ2-3; a possible D gene is TRBD1 (6 bases). In germline, CDR1 is MNHNS, CDR2 SASEGT. The length of the CDR3 is 15 residues. Trimming took off 6 bases at V and 4 bases at J, with 17 bases between the two ends. CDR3 sequence (DNA): TGTGCCAGCAGCCGGGGACACGGAAAGTCAGATACGCAGTATTTT. It specifies CASSRGHGKSDTQYF.

V is TRBV28 and J is TRBJ1-5, with 7 bases aligning to TRBD1. Germline V gene data show CDR1 as MDHEN and CDR2 as SYDVKM. Losses at the gene ends were 5 bases for V and 7 bases for J; bases not matched to a gene: 8. The CDR3 has 14 residues. CDR3 DNA sequence: TGTGCCAGCAGTGGGACAGCCCACGACCAGCCCCAGCATTTT. Its translation is CASSGTAHDQPQHF.

This clonotype came up a few times. This chain links TRBV13 with TRBJ2-7; D is undetermined. The CDR3 consists of 11 residues. Germline CDR1 reads PRHDT; CDR2 reads FYEKMQ (reference sequence). Trimming took off 3 bases at V and 7 bases at J, with 7 bases between the two ends. The chain's CDR3 is CASSFQREQYF. The CDR3 DNA sequence: TGTGCCAGCAGCTTCCAAAGGGAGCAGTACTTC. Supplemented by reference TRBV13 and TRBJ2-7, the full variable domain reads AAGVIQSPRHLIKEKRETATLKCYPIPRHDTVYWYQQGPGQDPQFLISFYEKMQSDKGSIPDRFSAQQFSDYHSELNMSSLELGDSALYFCASSFQREQYFGPGTRLTVT.

The rearrangement links TRBV7-8 to TRBJ1-5; 11 positions agree with TRBD1. Looked up from germline, CDR1 is SGHVS and CDR2 is FQNEAQ. V shed 5 bases and J 6 bases; nucleotides not matched to a gene: 6. The CDR3 is 15 amino acids. The CDR3 spells CASSPRTGGAQPQHF. CDR3 nucleotide sequence: TGTGCCAGCAGCCCACGGACAGGGGGCGCTCAGCCCCAGCATTTT.

There are a few counts of this clonotype. CDR3 sequence reads: CASSLQRELFF. The DNA of the CDR3 is TGTGCCAGCAGCTTACAGCGGGAGCTGTTTTTT. V is TRBV7-9 and J is TRBJ2-2; D is unresolved. This CDR3 has 11 residues. V lost 2 bases, J lost 9 bases, and 4 bases lay in between. Germline values: CDR1 SEHNR, CDR2 FQNEAQ (reference sequence).

This clonotype was recorded many times. The J gene is TRBJ2-3, the V gene TRBV20-1; a weak D match, TRBD2 (7 bases). Germline values: CDR1 DFQATT, CDR2 SNEGSKA (reference sequence). V was trimmed by 2 bases and J by 0 bases, leaving 9 bases between them. The CDR3 loop spans 14 amino acids. The chain's CDR3 is CSARRGASTDTQYF. The CDR3 nucleotides read TGCAGTGCTAGACGGGGGGCTAGCACAGATACGCAGTATTTT.